A single sample is the source of the 13 T cell receptor beta chains below, sequenced in a study of blood T cell repertoires in COVID-19. Data came from immunoSEQ multiplex PCR; TCRdb stores just in-frame clones and leaves some out. The sample carries about 150,000 clones, 65% to 90% recorded once. Sequenced input: peripheral blood. These receptor sequences come from a man in his 70s with acute or convalescent COVID-19.

This clone was recorded only once. J is TRBJ2-1 and V is TRBV9; 9 bases fit TRBD2. Per germline, CDR1 SGDLS and CDR2 YYNGEE. The CDR3 length is 16 residues. The junction had 11 bases not matched to a gene; V was cut back by 3 bases and J by 7 bases. The CDR3 here is CASSGPGLAGTNEQFF. CDR3 bases: TGTGCCAGCAGCGGGCCGGGGCTAGCGGGGACGAATGAGCAGTTCTTC.

This chain connects TRBV10-2 to TRBJ1-5, with TRBD1 as a possible D gene (5 bases). Looked up from germline, CDR1 is WSHSY and CDR2 is SAAADI. V was pared by 6 bases and J by 6 bases, with 12 bases between. This CDR3 has 13 amino acids. DNA of the CDR3: TGCGCCAGCAGGGGAGGGGTCGGTCAGCCCCAGCATTTT. Translation: CASRGGVGQPQHF.

This chain connects TRBV5-1 to TRBJ2-1; D is perhaps TRBD2 (5 bases). This CDR3 is 12 amino acids long. The V end was cut by 4 bases, the J end by 9 bases, with 11 bases between. From germline, CDR1 is SGHRS and CDR2 YFSETQ. CDR3 region: CASSGGFGEQFF. The DNA for the CDR3 is TGCGCCAGCAGCGGCGGGTTTGGTGAGCAGTTCTTC.

This chain joins TRBV28 and TRBJ2-5; tentative D call: TRBD2 (5 bases). V was clipped by 3 bases and J by 5 bases, with 10 bases between them. From germline, CDR1 is MDHEN and CDR2 SYDVKM. The CDR3 consists of 13 residues. CDR3 sequence: CASSFGVMETQYF. The DNA of the CDR3 is TGTGCCAGCAGTTTCGGGGTGATGGAGACCCAGTACTTC.

The V and J genes are TRBV7-8 and TRBJ2-1, with 8 bases lining up with TRBD2. The germline gives CDR1 SGHVS, CDR2 FQNEAQ. The length of the CDR3 is 15 residues. With 4 bases clipped from V and 1 base from J, the junction kept 3 bases outside the gene matches. The CDR3: CASSSSGGSYNEQFF. CDR3 DNA sequence: TGTGCCAGCAGCTCTTCGGGAGGGTCCTACAATGAGCAGTTCTTC. The whole variable domain, filled in from reference TRBV7-8 and TRBJ2-1, reads GAGVSQSPRYKVAKRGQDVALRCDPISGHVSLFWYQQALGQGPEFLTYFQNEAQLDKSGLPSDRFFAERPEGSVSTLKIQRTQQEDSAVYLCASSSSGGSYNEQFFGPGTRLTVL.

The chain uses TRBV9 and TRBJ1-4; D might be TRBD1 (6 bases). The ends were cut back, 6 bases at V and 5 bases at J, with 14 bases in the middle. CDR3 length: 14 amino acids. Germline V CDR1 and CDR2: SGDLS, YYNGEE. The chain's CDR3 is CASTSGVGNEKLFF. CDR3 bases: TGTGCCAGCACCTCAGGGGTTGGGAATGAAAAACTGTTTTTT.

The J gene is TRBJ2-2, the V gene TRBV9; D is possibly TRBD1 (7 bases). With 4 bases removed from V and 4 bases from J, the gap between germline ends came to 11 bases. The CDR3 is 14 residues long. CDR1 is SGDLS, CDR2 YYNGEE, per germline. CDR3: CASSPRGVTGELFF. CDR3 bases: TGTGCCAGCAGCCCCAGGGGGGTCACCGGGGAGCTGTTTTTT. Together with reference TRBV9 and TRBJ2-2, the CDR3 gives the full variable domain: DSGVTQTPKHLITATGQRVTLRCSPRSGDLSVYWYQQSLDQGLQFLIQYYNGEERAKGNILERFSAQQFPDLHSELNLSSLELGDSALYFCASSPRGVTGELFFGEGSRLTVL.

The chain employs TRBV10-3 and TRBJ1-2, with D unclear. This CDR3 is built from 14 residues. Germline values: CDR1 ENHRY, CDR2 SYGVKD. V dropped 0 bases and J dropped 6 bases, with 11 bases sitting between them. The CDR3 reads CAISESGRNNGYTF. Written as DNA, the CDR3 is TGTGCCATCAGTGAGTCGGGCAGGAACAATGGCTACACCTTC.

The chain links TRBV5-6 to TRBJ2-3, with 13 bases matching TRBD2. Losses at the gene ends were 5 bases for V and 2 bases for J; bases not matched to a gene: 2. The CDR3 runs to 15 residues. CDR1 SGHDT and CDR2 YYEEEE come from the germline V gene. The CDR3 here is CASRLAGGPTDTQYF. DNA of the CDR3: TGTGCCAGCAGACTAGCGGGAGGGCCCACAGATACGCAGTATTTT.

Here the CDR3 reads CASSPGVSDTQYF. For the CDR3, the DNA is TGTGCCAGCAGCCCAGGGGTATCGGATACGCAGTATTTT. The genes are TRBV7-2 and TRBJ2-3; TRBD1 might be the D (6 bases). This CDR3 is built from 13 residues. The germline gives CDR1 SGHTA, CDR2 FQGNSA. Trimming took 5 bases from V and 6 from J, leaving 12 bases between them.

This chain links TRBV24-1 with TRBJ2-3; 10 nucleotides line up with TRBD1. V shed 5 bases and J 3 bases; nucleotides not matched to a gene: 1. The germline V gene has CDR1 KGHDR and CDR2 SFDVKD. This CDR3 is 14 amino acids long. For the CDR3, the DNA is TGTGCCACCAGTGGGGGACAGGGGACAGATACGCAGTATTTT. Protein sequence: CATSGGQGTDTQYF.

The V and J genes are TRBV10-3 and TRBJ2-4, with TRBD1 identical over 7 bases. J was trimmed by 5 bases and V by 6 bases; bases with no gene match: 1. CDR1 ENHRY and CDR2 SYGVKD come from the germline V gene. This CDR3 has 12 residues. CDR3 sequence reads: CAISGTENIQYF. The CDR3, as DNA: TGTGCCATCAGCGGGACAGAAAACATTCAGTACTTC.

The chain links TRBV6-2 or TRBV6-3 to TRBJ1-2; D is unresolved. This CDR3 spans 12 amino acids. Trimming cost V 5 bases and J 8 bases, with 12 bases left between them. Germline V lookup: CDR1 MNHEY, CDR2 SVGEGT. CDR3 coding DNA: TGTGCCAGCAGTGACCTTGAGCGGGGCTACACCTTC. Its protein product is CASSDLERGYTF.